This TCR beta chain was sequenced during a study of blood T cell repertoires in COVID-19. TCRdb's table, derived via immunoSEQ multiplex PCR, lists solely in-frame clones and lacks some. The sample contains 400,000 or so clones, more than 75% of which appear only once. Germline CDR1 is KGHDR and CDR2 is SFDVKD. The CDR3 has 13 amino acids. V trimming: 12 bases; J trimming: 3 bases; junction bases outside the gene matches: 7. Sequencing was carried out using PBMCs or T cells enriched from blood (not recorded which). V gene TRBV24-1 combines with J gene TRBJ1-5; 7 bases are a match to TRBD1. The clonotype was recovered from a man aged 40-49 years in a cohort exposed to, infected with or recovered from COVID-19 (not recorded which). The DNA for the CDR3 is TGTGCCGCCACAGGGGCCATCAATCAGCCCCAGCATTTT. Its translation: CAATGAINQPQHF.